This entry lists 23 T cell receptor beta chains sequenced from one sample in a study of CD8+ T cells in alopecia areata. cDNA reverse transcribed from extracted RNA served as the sequencing template. Using immunoSEQ multiplex PCR, the repertoire was profiled, and TCRdb retains in-frame clones only, with some absent. The sample carries about 200,000 clones, about 61% recorded once. The sample consisted of CD8+ T cells sorted from blood. Receptors were obtained from a human donor in good health.

The J gene is TRBJ2-5, the V gene TRBV7-9; 9 bases map to TRBD1. V dropped 7 bases and J dropped 5; count of bases not matched to a gene: 5. Germline V gene data show CDR1 as SEHNR and CDR2 as FQNEAQ (reference sequence). This CDR3 region has 13 residues. The CDR3 reads CASMDRGGETQYF. The CDR3 DNA follows: TGTGCCAGCATGGACAGGGGCGGGGAGACCCAGTACTTC.

This clone was recorded only once. V is TRBV30 and J is TRBJ1-2; 10 bases map to TRBD1. V shed 6 bases, J shed 1 base, and the junction held 8 bases outside the gene matches. CDR3 length: 15 amino acids. Germline CDR1 reads GTSNPN; CDR2 reads SVGIG (reference sequence). The CDR3 DNA sequence: TGTGCCTGCAACTCCGGGACAGGGGTTAACTATGGCTACACCTTC. Translation gives CACNSGTGVNYGYTF.

This clone has more than one count but fewer than ten. V gene TRBV5-1 combines with J gene TRBJ1-5; TRBD1 is a possible D gene (5 bases). The CDR3 consists of 18 residues. V was clipped by 3 bases and J by 1 base, with 20 bases between them. CDR1 and CDR2 (germline): SGHRS, YFSETQ. CDR3 DNA sequence: TGCGCCAGCAGCTGGGAACCGGGACGGACGATCAGCAATCAGCCCCAGCATTTT. Its protein is CASSWEPGRTISNQPQHF.

V is TRBV20-1 and J is TRBJ2-3; D not resolved. Germline V CDR1 and CDR2: DFQATT, SNEGSKA (reference sequence). CDR3 length equals 11 residues. Trimming stripped 6 bases from V and 7 bases from J, with 11 bases between. The CDR3 reads CSAFTRNTQYF. The CDR3 DNA follows: TGCAGTGCCTTCACGAGGAATACGCAGTATTTT.

The chain combines TRBV30 with TRBJ1-1, with D tentatively TRBD1 (5 bases). Trimming cost V 5 bases and J 5 bases, with 21 bases left between them. The CDR3 is 15 residues long. Per germline, CDR1 GTSNPN and CDR2 SVGIG (reference sequence). The CDR3 protein is CAWVLLGAFRTEAFF. The CDR3 region has the DNA TGTGCCTGGGTTTTATTAGGGGCTTTTAGGACTGAAGCTTTCTTT.

This clone was picked up one time. The CDR3 is CASSSNEGLSKNIQYF. The CDR3 DNA reads TGTGCCAGCAGCTCAAACGAGGGGTTATCCAAAAACATTCAGTACTTC. This chain joins TRBV13 and TRBJ2-4; D might be TRBD1 or TRBD2, each matching 5 bases. Trimming took off 4 bases at V and 2 bases at J, with 15 bases between the two ends. This CDR3 is built from 16 residues. Looked up from germline, CDR1 is PRHDT and CDR2 is FYEKMQ (reference sequence).

The chain employs TRBV2 and TRBJ1-1; the D is unclear. Per the germline V gene, CDR1 is SNHLY and CDR2 is FYNNEI. The CDR3 runs to 14 residues. Trimming cost V 3 bases and J 0 bases, with 8 bases left between them. The CDR3 here is CASSEGNLNTEAFF. As DNA, the CDR3 is TGTGCCAGCAGTGAGGGGAACCTGAACACTGAAGCTTTCTTT.

The chain combines TRBV7-9 with TRBJ2-3; maybe TRBD2 (6 bases). V lost 10 bases and J 4 bases, leaving 9 bases between the germline ends. CDR1 SEHNR and CDR2 FQNEAQ come from the germline V gene (reference sequence). This CDR3 is built from 11 residues. CDR3 loop: CANRRADTQYF. The CDR3, as DNA: TGTGCCAATCGGAGGGCAGATACGCAGTATTTT.

This clone was counted a few times. This sequence joins TRBV29-1 and TRBJ1-2; 7 nucleotides match TRBD1. In germline, CDR1 is SQVTM, CDR2 ANQGSEA. The V and J ends lost 7 bases and 4 bases, in that order; junction bases with no gene match: 3. The length of the CDR3 is 11 residues. In DNA form, the CDR3 reads TGCAGCGGGGACAGTCTCTATGGCTACACCTTC. This codes for CSGDSLYGYTF.

The chain combines TRBV27 with TRBJ1-1, with 8 bases that match TRBD1. Germline V gives CDR1 MNHEY, CDR2 SMNVEV (reference sequence). The V and J ends lost 5 bases and 4 bases, in that order; junction bases with no gene match: 6. The CDR3 covers 14 residues. The CDR3 spells CASSPWTGSTEAFF. CDR3 sequence (DNA): TGTGCCAGCAGTCCCTGGACAGGGTCCACTGAAGCTTTCTTT.

The CDR3 spells CAWSVGTGQETQYF. The CDR3 bases are TGTGCCTGGAGTGTAGGGACAGGACAAGAGACCCAGTACTTC. V gene TRBV30 combines with J gene TRBJ2-5; 8 positions match TRBD1. CDR3 length: 14 residues. The junction had 2 bases not matched to a gene; V was cut back by 0 bases and J by 2 bases. Germline lookup yields CDR1 GTSNPN and CDR2 SVGIG (reference sequence). The entire variable domain, with the rest obtained from reference TRBV30 and TRBJ2-5, is as follows: SQTIHQWPATLVQPVGSPLSLECTVEGTSNPNLYWYRQAAGRGLQLLFYSVGIGQISSEVPQNLSASRPQDRQFILSSKKLLLSDSGFYLCAWSVGTGQETQYFGPGTRLLVL.

The chain links TRBV23-1 to TRBJ1-5; perhaps TRBD1 as D (6 bases). TRBV23-1 is assigned to the ORF class and has an uncertain function. The CDR3 runs 16 residues. V was trimmed by 7 bases and J by 3 bases, leaving 19 bases between them. The DNA of the CDR3 is TGCGCCAGCATCAACACCGACAGGCTAAACAATCAGCCCCAGCATTTT. Its protein product is CASINTDRLNNQPQHF.

About this clone itself: A much bigger clone sits one base away, suggesting this may be a read error. The chain combines TRBV4-2 with TRBJ2-1, with a weak D call TRBD1 (7 bases). Deletions cut 6 bases from V and 0 bases from J, with 12 bases between. This CDR3 is built from 15 residues. Germline V gene sequence: CDR1 LGHNA, CDR2 YNFKEQ. CDR3 sequence (DNA): TGTGCCAGCAGGGAGGGACAGTTCTCCTACAATGAGCAGTTCTTC. Residues: CASREGQFSYNEQFF.

The table lists this clone with a few counts. The CDR3 loop reads CSARDRGGYTF. Here the CDR3 DNA reads TGCAGTGCCCGAGACAGGGGTGGCTACACCTTC. This sequence joins TRBV20-1 and TRBJ1-2; the match to TRBD1 covers 8 bases. J gave up 7 bases and V 6 bases, and 4 bases lay outside the gene matches. The CDR3 is 11 residues long. CDR1 and CDR2 (germline): DFQATT, SNEGSKA (reference sequence).

CDR3 in DNA: TGTGCCATCAGTGTTGTGGAGAGAGAGACCCAGTACTTC. Its protein product is CAISVVERETQYF. J is TRBJ2-5 and V is TRBV10-3; no clear D. Per the germline V gene, CDR1 is ENHRY and CDR2 is SYGVKD. The CDR3 runs to 13 residues. The V and J ends lost 4 bases and 4 bases respectively, with 10 bases between them.

V gene TRBV19 combines with J gene TRBJ1-4; perhaps TRBD1 as D (6 bases). The CDR3 spans 13 residues. Trimming left V 10 bases short and J 5 bases short, with 14 bases between. In germline, CDR1 is LNHDA, CDR2 SQIVND (reference sequence). CDR3 sequence: CATIGTPNEKLFF. The CDR3 bases are TGTGCCACCATCGGGACACCGAATGAAAAACTGTTTTTT.

The rearrangement links TRBV16 to TRBJ1-1, with D perhaps TRBD1 (5 bases). CDR1 KGHSY and CDR2 FQNENV come from the germline V gene. The CDR3 covers 13 residues. The V end was cut by 0 bases, the J end by 7 bases, with 9 bases between. CDR3 in amino acids: CASSQSGRLEAFF. The CDR3 region has the DNA TGTGCCAGCAGCCAATCGGGACGCCTTGAAGCTTTCTTT.

This clone was recorded a few times. The chain couples TRBV27 to TRBJ2-7; D might be TRBD2 (6 bases). The CDR3 runs to 12 residues. V lost 3 bases, J lost 5 bases, and 8 bases lay in between. CDR1 and CDR2 (germline): MNHEY, SMNVEV (reference sequence). As DNA, the CDR3 is TGTGCCAGCAGTTTCGGAGGGGACGAGCAGTACTTC. Residues: CASSFGGDEQYF.

The chain couples TRBV27 to TRBJ2-1; D is perhaps TRBD1 or TRBD2 (5 bases each). CDR3 length: 16 residues. Trimming shortened V by 2 bases and J by 4 bases, and 15 bases separated the two germline ends. Germline CDR1 reads MNHEY; CDR2 reads SMNVEV (reference sequence). CDR3 sequence reads: CASSLPPGPRYNEQFF. DNA for the CDR3: TGTGCCAGCAGTTTACCTCCGGGGCCAAGGTACAATGAGCAGTTCTTC.

The chain carries TRBV7-9 and TRBJ1-6; D unclear. CDR3 length: 12 amino acids. Deletions cut 5 bases from V and 6 bases from J, with 5 bases between. Germline V gene lookup returns CDR1 SEHNR and CDR2 FQNEAQ (reference sequence). The CDR3 nucleotides read TGTGCCAGCAGCCTGACTAATTCACCCCTCCACTTT. As protein: CASSLTNSPLHF.

The CDR3 DNA follows: TGTGCCAGCAGCGCGGGACTAGCGTACGAGCAGTACTTC. Translated, it gives CASSAGLAYEQYF. The V gene is TRBV9, the J gene TRBJ2-7; 10 bases are shared with TRBD2. The trim removed 3 bases at V and 4 bases at J, leaving 1 base unmatched. Germline V gene lookup returns CDR1 SGDLS and CDR2 YYNGEE. CDR3 size: 13 residues.

This rearrangement joins TRBV30 to TRBJ1-3; the D is unclear. The V gene's germline CDR1 is GTSNPN and CDR2 SVGIG (reference sequence). Between the trimmed V and J ends, which lost 8 bases and 4 bases, there was a span of 6 bases. This CDR3 is 10 amino acids long. The CDR3 DNA reads as TGTGCCGCCTGGGGAAACACCATATATTTT. It yields the protein CAAWGNTIYF. The whole variable domain, remainder taken from reference TRBV30 and TRBJ1-3, is SQTIHQWPATLVQPVGSPLSLECTVEGTSNPNLYWYRQAAGRGLQLLFYSVGIGQISSEVPQNLSASRPQDRQFILSSKKLLLSDSGFYLCAAWGNTIYFGEGSWLTVV.

This clone has more than one count but fewer than ten. CDR3 amino acids: CASSSLLGEGEKLFF. CDR3 sequence (DNA): TGTGCCAGCAGTTCCTTACTCGGGGAAGGAGAAAAACTGTTTTTT. V and J are TRBV27 and TRBJ1-4; D is ambiguous. Trimming removed 4 bases from V and 8 bases from J, with 17 bases in between. Per germline, CDR1 MNHEY and CDR2 SMNVEV (reference sequence). The CDR3 sequence is 15 residues long.